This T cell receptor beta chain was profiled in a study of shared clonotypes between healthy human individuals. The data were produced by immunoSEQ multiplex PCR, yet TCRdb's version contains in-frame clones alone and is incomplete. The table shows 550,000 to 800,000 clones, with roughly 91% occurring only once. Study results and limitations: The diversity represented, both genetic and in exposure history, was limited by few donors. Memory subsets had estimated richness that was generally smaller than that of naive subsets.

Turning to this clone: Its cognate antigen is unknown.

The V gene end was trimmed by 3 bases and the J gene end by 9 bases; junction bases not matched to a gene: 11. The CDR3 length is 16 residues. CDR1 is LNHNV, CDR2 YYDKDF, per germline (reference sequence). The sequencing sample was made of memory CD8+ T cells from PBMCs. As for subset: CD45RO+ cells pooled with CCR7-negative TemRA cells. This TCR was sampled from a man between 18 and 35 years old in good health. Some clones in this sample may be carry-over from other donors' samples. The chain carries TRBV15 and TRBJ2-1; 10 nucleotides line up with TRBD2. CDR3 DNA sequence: TGTGCCACCAGCAGCCCCGGGACTAGCGTGGCGTTTGAGCAGTTCTTC. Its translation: CATSSPGTSVAFEQFF.